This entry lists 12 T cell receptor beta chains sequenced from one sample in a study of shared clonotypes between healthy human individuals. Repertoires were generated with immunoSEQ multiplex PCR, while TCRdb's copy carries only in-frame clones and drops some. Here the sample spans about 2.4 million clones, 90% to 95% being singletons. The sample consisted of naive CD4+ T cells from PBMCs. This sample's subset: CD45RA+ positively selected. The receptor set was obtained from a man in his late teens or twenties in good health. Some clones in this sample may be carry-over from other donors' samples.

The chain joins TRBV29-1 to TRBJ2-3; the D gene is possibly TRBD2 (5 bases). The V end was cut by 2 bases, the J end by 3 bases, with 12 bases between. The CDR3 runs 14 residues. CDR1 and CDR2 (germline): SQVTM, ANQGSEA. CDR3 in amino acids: CSVERGIGTDTQYF. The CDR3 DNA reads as TGCAGCGTTGAACGGGGTATCGGGACAGATACGCAGTATTTT.

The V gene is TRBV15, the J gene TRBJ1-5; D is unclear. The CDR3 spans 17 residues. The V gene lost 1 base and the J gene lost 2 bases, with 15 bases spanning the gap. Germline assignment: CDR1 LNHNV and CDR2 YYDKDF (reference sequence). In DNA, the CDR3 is TGTGCCACCAGCAGAGGTGGCGAGGGCCACGGCAATCAGCCCCAGCATTTT. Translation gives CATSRGGEGHGNQPQHF. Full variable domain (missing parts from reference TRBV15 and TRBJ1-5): DAMVIQNPRYQVTQFGKPVTLSCSQTLNHNVMYWYQQKSSQAPKLLFHYYDKDFNNEADTPDNFQSRRPNTSFCFLDIRSPGLGDTAMYLCATSRGGEGHGNQPQHFGDGTRLSIL.

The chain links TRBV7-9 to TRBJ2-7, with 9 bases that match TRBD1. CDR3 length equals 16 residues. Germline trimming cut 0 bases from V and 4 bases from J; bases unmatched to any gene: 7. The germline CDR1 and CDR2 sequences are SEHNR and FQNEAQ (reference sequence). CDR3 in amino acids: CASSLALGQGSYEQYF. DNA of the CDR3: TGTGCCAGCAGCTTAGCACTGGGACAGGGATCTTACGAGCAGTACTTC.

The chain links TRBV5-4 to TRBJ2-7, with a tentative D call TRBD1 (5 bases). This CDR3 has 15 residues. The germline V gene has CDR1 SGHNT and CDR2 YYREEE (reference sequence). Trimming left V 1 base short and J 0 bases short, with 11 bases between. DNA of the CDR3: TGTGCCAGCAGCTTGCATTTAGGGGTCTCCTACGAGCAGTACTTC. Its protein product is CASSLHLGVSYEQYF.

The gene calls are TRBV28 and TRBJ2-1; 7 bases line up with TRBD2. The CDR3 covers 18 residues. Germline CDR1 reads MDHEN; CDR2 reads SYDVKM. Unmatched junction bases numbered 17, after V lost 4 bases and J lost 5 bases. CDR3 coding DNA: TGTGCCAGCAGTTCCCCTGGGCCTTTCGGGAGGCGTGACAATGAGCAGTTCTTC. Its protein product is CASSSPGPFGRRDNEQFF.

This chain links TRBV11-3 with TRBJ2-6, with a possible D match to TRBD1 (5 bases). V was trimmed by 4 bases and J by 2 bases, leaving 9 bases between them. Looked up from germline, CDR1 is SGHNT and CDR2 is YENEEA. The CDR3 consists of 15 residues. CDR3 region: CASSSQGPGANVLTF. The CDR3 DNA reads TGTGCCAGCAGCTCCCAGGGCCCTGGGGCCAACGTCCTGACTTTC.

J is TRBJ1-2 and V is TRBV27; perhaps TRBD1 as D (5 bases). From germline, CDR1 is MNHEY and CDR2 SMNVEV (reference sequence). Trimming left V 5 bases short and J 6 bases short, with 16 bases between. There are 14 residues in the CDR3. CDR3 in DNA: TGTGCCAGCAGTCACGGGACGGAGCGCAATGGCTACACCTTC. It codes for CASSHGTERNGYTF.

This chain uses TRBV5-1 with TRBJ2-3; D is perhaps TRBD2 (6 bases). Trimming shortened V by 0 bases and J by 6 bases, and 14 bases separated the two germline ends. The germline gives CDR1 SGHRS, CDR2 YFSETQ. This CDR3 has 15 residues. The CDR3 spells CASSLDLGLADTQYF. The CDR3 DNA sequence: TGCGCCAGCAGCTTGGATCTCGGGCTAGCGGATACGCAGTATTTT.

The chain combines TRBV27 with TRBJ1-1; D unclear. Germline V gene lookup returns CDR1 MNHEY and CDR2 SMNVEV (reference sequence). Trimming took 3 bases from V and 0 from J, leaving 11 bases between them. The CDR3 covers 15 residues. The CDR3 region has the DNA TGTGCCAGCAGTTTCCAACCGGGGATGAACACTGAAGCTTTCTTT. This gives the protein CASSFQPGMNTEAFF.

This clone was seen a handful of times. CDR3 coding DNA: TGTGCCAGCAGCTTGGCCGGGGTTACTGAAGCTTTCTTT. Residues: CASSLAGVTEAFF. V and J are TRBV5-8 and TRBJ1-1, with D hard to call. Germline CDR1 reads SGHTS; CDR2 reads YDEGEE. Trimming removed 0 bases at V and 5 bases at J, with 8 bases between. This CDR3 spans 13 amino acids.

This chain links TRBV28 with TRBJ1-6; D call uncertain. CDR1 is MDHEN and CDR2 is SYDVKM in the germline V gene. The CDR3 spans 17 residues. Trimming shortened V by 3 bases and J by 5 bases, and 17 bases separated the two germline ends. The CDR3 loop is CASSLGSGGPNNSPLHF. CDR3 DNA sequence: TGTGCCAGCAGTTTGGGTAGCGGAGGGCCTAATAATTCACCCCTCCACTTT.

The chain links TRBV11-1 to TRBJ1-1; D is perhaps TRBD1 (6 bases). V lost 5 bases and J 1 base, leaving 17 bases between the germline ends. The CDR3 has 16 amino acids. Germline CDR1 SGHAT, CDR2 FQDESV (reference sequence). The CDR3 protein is CASSGTRQGTNTEAFF. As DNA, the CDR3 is TGTGCCAGCAGCGGGACTCGCCAGGGGACGAACACTGAAGCTTTCTTT.